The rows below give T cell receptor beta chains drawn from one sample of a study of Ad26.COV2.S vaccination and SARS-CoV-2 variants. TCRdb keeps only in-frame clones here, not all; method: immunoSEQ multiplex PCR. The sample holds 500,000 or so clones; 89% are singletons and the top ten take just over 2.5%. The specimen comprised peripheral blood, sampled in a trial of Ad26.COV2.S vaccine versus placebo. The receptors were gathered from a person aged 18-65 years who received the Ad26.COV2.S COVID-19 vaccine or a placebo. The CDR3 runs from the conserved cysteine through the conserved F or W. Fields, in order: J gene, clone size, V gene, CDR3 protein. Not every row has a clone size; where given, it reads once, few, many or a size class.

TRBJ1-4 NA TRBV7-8 CASSSRQGAQNYEKLFF
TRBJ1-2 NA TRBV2 CASSEEGAVKGYTF
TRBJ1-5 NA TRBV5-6 CASSPSGVGNQPQHF
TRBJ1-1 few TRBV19 CASTAVGGNTEAFF
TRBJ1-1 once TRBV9 CASSPWHGTEAFF
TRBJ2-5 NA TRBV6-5 CAAVTRPGWKETQYF
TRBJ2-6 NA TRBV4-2 CASSLSRTELTGANVLTF
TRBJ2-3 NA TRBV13 CASSLGGAVASTDTQYF
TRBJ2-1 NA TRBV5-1 CASSLGVGLASNEQFF
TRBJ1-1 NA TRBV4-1 CASSQGPESPEAFF
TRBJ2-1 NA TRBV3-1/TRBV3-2 CASSPGVVSGSNEQFF
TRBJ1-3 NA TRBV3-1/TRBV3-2 CASSRFILRRGGNTIYF
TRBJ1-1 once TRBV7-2 CASSLEARSTEAFF
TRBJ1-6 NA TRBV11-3 CASSLRYGYNSPLHF
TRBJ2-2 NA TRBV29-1 CSVEPGTSGGELFF
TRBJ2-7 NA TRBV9 CASSVARQNYEQYF
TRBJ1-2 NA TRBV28 CASSLPGSSYGYTF
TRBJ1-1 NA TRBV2 CASSSMASQGTAFF
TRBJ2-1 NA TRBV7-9 CASSPLAGGPNEQFF
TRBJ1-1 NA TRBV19 CASSVKGGWDTEAFF
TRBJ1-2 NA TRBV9 CASSVAGMDYGYTF
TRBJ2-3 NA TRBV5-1 CASSAGTAQSTDTQYF
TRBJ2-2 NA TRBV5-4 CASSLGLADTGELFF
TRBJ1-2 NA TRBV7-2 CASSLAAGDYGYTF
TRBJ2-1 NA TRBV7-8 CASSPLPGLAGGGRYNEQFF
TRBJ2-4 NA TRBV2 CASSFPHPRYDIQYF
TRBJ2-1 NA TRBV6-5 CASSYPGRREQFF
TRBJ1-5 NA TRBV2 CASSEGQGIRENQPQHF
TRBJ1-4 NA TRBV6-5 CASRLGPLNEKLFF
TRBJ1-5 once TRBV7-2 CASSPSGAGSHQPQHF
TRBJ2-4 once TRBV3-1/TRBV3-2 CASSQDASKVNIQYF
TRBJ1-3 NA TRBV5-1 CASSLNSPGQSFPGNTIYF
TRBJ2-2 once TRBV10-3 CAISDPSGSKTGELFF
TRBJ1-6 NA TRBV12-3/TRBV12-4 CASSRTGGSPLHF
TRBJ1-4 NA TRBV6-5 CASRQGPTNEKLFF
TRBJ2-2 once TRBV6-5 CASSPPGGRTGELFF